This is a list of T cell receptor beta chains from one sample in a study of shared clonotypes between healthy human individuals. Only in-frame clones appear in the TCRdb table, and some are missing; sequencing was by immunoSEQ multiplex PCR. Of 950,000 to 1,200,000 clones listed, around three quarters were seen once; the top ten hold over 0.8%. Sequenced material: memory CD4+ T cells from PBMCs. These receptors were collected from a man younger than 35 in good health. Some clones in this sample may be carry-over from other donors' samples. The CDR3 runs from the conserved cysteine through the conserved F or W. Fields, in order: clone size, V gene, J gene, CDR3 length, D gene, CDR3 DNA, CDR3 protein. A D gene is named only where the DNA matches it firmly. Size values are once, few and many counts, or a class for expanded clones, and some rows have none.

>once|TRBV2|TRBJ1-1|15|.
TGTGCCAGCAGCGAGAGCGGCCGGGGTGGCCCTGAAGCTTTCTTT
CASSESGRGGPEAFF
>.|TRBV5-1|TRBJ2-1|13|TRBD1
TGCGCCAGCAGCTCACAGGGGTCCAATGAGCAGTTCTTC
CASSSQGSNEQFF
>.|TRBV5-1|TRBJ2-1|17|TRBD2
TGCGCCAGCAGCTCCCACGGGGCTAGCGGGCTTTACAATGAGCAGTTCTTC
CASSSHGASGLYNEQFF
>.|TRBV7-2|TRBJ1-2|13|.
TGTGCCAGCAGCGGAGACAGACGGTATGGCTACACCTTC
CASSGDRRYGYTF
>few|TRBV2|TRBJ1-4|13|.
TGTGCCAGCAGTGAATTCGGGATGGAAAAACTGTTTTTT
CASSEFGMEKLFF
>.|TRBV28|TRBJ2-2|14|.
TGTGCCAGCAGCTTCACAGGGCGCACCGGGGAGCTGTTTTTT
CASSFTGRTGELFF
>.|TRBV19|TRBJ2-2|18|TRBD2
TGTGCCAGTAGTATAAGGGCCGGGACTAGCGGGAGCACCGGGGAGCTGTTTTTT
CASSIRAGTSGSTGELFF
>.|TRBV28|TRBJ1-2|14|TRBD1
TGTGCCAGCAGCTCAGGACAGGGCGACTATGGCTACACCTTC
CASSSGQGDYGYTF
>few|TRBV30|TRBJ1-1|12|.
TGTGCCTGGAGCAGGGACACGGCAGAAGCTTTCTTT
CAWSRDTAEAFF
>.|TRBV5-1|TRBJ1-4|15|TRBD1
TGCGCCAGCAGCGTACAGGGGTATGAGAATGAAAAACTGTTTTTT
CASSVQGYENEKLFF
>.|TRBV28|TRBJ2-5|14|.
TGTGCCAGCAGTTTAGGGGGGGCCCAAGAGACCCAGTACTTC
CASSLGGAQETQYF
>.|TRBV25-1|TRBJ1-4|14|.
TGTGCCAGCAGTGATCAAAGGGGGGGTGAAAAACTGTTTTTT
CASSDQRGGEKLFF
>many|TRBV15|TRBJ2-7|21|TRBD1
TGTGCCACCAGCAGACAACAGTGGTGGGGACAGGGGGAAGCGGGAACCTACGAGCAGTACTTC
CATSRQQWWGQGEAGTYEQYF
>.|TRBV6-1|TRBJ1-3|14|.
TGTGCCAGTCCCGACTCCTACTCTGGAAACACCATATATTTT
CASPDSYSGNTIYF
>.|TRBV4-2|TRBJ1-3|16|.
TGTGCCAGCAGCCAAGATCTGCCGAGCTCTGGAAACACCATATATTTT
CASSQDLPSSGNTIYF
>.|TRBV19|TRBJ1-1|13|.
TGTGCCAGTAGTCCACAGGGGAACACTGAAGCTTTCTTT
CASSPQGNTEAFF
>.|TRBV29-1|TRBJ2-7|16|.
TGCAGCGTTGAAAAGGCGGACAGTCGGGACCGCTACGAGCAGTACTTC
CSVEKADSRDRYEQYF
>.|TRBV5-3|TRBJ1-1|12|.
TGTGCCAGAAGCCTCGTGGTGACTGAAGCTTTCTTT
CARSLVVTEAFF
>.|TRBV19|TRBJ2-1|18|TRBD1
TGTGCCAGTACGCCATTTAGTGGGCGGGACAGGTCCTACAATGAGCAGTTCTTC
CASTPFSGRDRSYNEQFF
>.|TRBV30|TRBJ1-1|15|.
TGTGCCTGGAGTGTGGGTGGGGGGAAAAACACTGAAGCTTTCTTT
CAWSVGGGKNTEAFF
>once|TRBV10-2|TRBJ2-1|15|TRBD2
TGCGCCAGCAGTGAAGCAGCGGGAGGGGTCGATGAGCAGTTCTTC
CASSEAAGGVDEQFF
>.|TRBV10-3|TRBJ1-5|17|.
TGTGCCATCAGTGAGCTTAAGCCTGGACGGAGCAATCAGCCCCAGCATTTT
CAISELKPGRSNQPQHF
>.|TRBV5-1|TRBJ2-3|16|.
TGCGCCAGCAGCACCGGGACGGGGGGCGGGTTAGATACGCAGTATTTT
CASSTGTGGGLDTQYF
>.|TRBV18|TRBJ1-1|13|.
TGTGCCAGCTCACCAAGTGGGGTGGCTGAAGCTTTCTTT
CASSPSGVAEAFF
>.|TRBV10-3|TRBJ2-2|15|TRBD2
TGTGCCATCAGCGAAGGGACTACCCGGGCCGGGGAGCTGTTTTTT
CAISEGTTRAGELFF
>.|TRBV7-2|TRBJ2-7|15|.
TGTGCCAGCAGCTTCTCCCGACTAAGCTCCTACGAGCAGTACTTC
CASSFSRLSSYEQYF
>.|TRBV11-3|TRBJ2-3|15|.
TGTGCCAGCAAGAAGGGGTCGGGTCGCACAGATACGCAGTATTTT
CASKKGSGRTDTQYF
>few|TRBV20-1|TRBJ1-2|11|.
TGCAGTGCCCCTACCACAGGGCTTAACACCTTC
CSAPTTGLNTF
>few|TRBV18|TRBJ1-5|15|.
TGTGCCAGCTCACTCTTCGGGGTCGGAAATCAGCCCCAGCATTTT
CASSLFGVGNQPQHF
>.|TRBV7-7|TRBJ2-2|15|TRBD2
TGTGCCAGCAGCACAACTAGCGCGAACACCGGGGAGCTGTTTTTT
CASSTTSANTGELFF
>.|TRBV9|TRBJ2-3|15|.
TGTGCCAGCAGCGTAGCCACAACTGGGACAGATACGCAGTATTTT
CASSVATTGTDTQYF
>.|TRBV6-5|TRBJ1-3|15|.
TGTGCCAGCAGTTATGATAGGGGAGCTGGAAACACCATATATTTT
CASSYDRGAGNTIYF
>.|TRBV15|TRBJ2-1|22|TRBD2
TGTGCCACCAGCAGAGTAAACCCAAGGACTAGCGGGAGGGCCGGTTCCTACAATGAGCAGTTCTTC
CATSRVNPRTSGRAGSYNEQFF
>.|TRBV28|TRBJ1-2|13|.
TGTGCCAGCAGTTCGACAGATAACTATGGCTACACCTTC
CASSSTDNYGYTF
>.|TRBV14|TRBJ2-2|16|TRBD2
TGTGCCAGCAGCCAAAGGACTAGCGGGAGGACCGGGGAGCTGTTTTTT
CASSQRTSGRTGELFF
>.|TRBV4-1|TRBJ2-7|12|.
TGCGCCAGCAGTCTTGCACCCCACGAGCAGTACTTC
CASSLAPHEQYF
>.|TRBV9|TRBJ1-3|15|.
TGTGCCAGCAGCGGAGACACGGTGACTGGAAACACCATATATTTT
CASSGDTVTGNTIYF
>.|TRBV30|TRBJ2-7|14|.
TGTGCCTGGAGTGTACGGGCGGACTCCTACGAGCAGTACTTC
CAWSVRADSYEQYF
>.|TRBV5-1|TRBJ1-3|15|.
TGCGCCAGCAGCCCAGAAGAGGTACCTGGAAACACCATATATTTT
CASSPEEVPGNTIYF
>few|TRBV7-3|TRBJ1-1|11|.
TGTGCCAGCAGCTCGGGCACTGAAGCTTTCTTT
CASSSGTEAFF
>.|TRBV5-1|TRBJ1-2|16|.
TGCGCCAGCAGCCCCAACCCGGGGGGGACGGGCTATGGCTACACCTTC
CASSPNPGGTGYGYTF
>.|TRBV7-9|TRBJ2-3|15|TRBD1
TGTGCCAGCGACTACGACAGGGTTTCCACAGATACGCAGTATTTT
CASDYDRVSTDTQYF
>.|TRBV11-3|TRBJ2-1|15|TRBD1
TGTGCCAGCAGCCCCGGACAGGGTTCCTACAATGAGCAGTTCTTC
CASSPGQGSYNEQFF
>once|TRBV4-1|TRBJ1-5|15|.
TGCGCCAGCAGCCAAGAACAGCAGGGGAGGAAGCCCCAGCATTTT
CASSQEQQGRKPQHF
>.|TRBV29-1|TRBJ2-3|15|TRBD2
TGCAGCGTTCCCGGACTAGCGGGAGGCACAGATACGCAGTATTTT
CSVPGLAGGTDTQYF
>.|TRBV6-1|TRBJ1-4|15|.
TGTGCCAGCAGTGACCGGGGGTCAGTGGCAGAAAAACTGTTTTTT
CASSDRGSVAEKLFF
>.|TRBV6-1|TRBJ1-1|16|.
TGTGCCAGCAGTGAAAGGGTGGGCACGTCGAACACTGAAGCTTTCTTT
CASSERVGTSNTEAFF
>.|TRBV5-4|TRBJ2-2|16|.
TGTGCCAGCAGCTTGGGTTCCGGACAGAGGACCGGGGAGCTGTTTTTT
CASSLGSGQRTGELFF
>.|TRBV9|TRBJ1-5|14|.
TGTGCCAGCAGCGTAGGCCCCCAATATCAGCCCCAGCATTTT
CASSVGPQYQPQHF
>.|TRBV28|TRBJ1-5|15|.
TGTGCCAGCAGTGCCTACAGGGATAGCAATCAGCCCCAGCATTTT
CASSAYRDSNQPQHF
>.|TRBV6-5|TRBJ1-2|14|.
TGTGCCAGCAGTTACGATACAGTTAACTATGGCTACACCTTC
CASSYDTVNYGYTF
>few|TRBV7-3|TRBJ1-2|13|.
TGTGCCAGCAGCCGGGACACCACCTATGGCTACACCTTC
CASSRDTTYGYTF
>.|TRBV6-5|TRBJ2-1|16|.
TGTGCCAGCAGTTCAGGGACCACGAGCTCCTACAATGAGCAGTTCTTC
CASSSGTTSSYNEQFF